One and the same sample provided the 4 T cell receptor beta chains below, sequenced in a study of cytotoxic CD8 clonotypes in ibrutinib-treated CLL. TCRdb's table, derived via immunoSEQ multiplex PCR, lists solely in-frame clones and lacks some. The repertoire holds 130,000 or so clones, with around three quarters as singletons. Sequencing was performed on PBMCs, taken after 12 months of ibrutinib treatment. The origin of the receptors is a human donor with chronic lymphocytic leukemia.

The chain joins TRBV7-3 to TRBJ2-1; D remains ambiguous. V was cut by 2 bases and J by 2 bases, with 4 bases left in between. Looked up from germline, CDR1 is SGHTA and CDR2 is FQGTGA. This CDR3 spans 13 amino acids. CDR3 loop: CASSLGTYNEQFF. The DNA for the CDR3 is TGTGCCAGCAGCTTAGGAACCTACAATGAGCAGTTCTTC.

This clone showed up just once. The V and J genes are TRBV11-2 and TRBJ2-1; 14 bases agree with TRBD2. CDR1 and CDR2 (germline): SGHAT, FQNNGV. The V gene end was trimmed by 5 bases and the J gene end by 5 bases; junction bases not matched to a gene: 11. This CDR3 comprises 18 residues. CDR3 region: CASSPGSGLAGGNNEQFF. In DNA form, the CDR3 reads TGTGCCAGCAGCCCAGGGAGTGGACTAGCGGGAGGAAACAATGAGCAGTTCTTC.

The chain links TRBV13 to TRBJ1-2; D possibly corresponds to TRBD1 (5 bases). V dropped 4 bases and J dropped 8 bases, with 17 bases sitting between them. The CDR3 totals 14 residues. Germline CDR1 is PRHDT and CDR2 is FYEKMQ (reference sequence). The DNA of the CDR3 is TGTGCCAGCAGCTCGAAGACAGCCAAAGGGGGCTACACCTTC. Translating it yields CASSSKTAKGGYTF.

This sequence joins TRBV25-1 and TRBJ2-7; D is unresolved. Trimming shortened V by 2 bases and J by 3 bases, and 8 bases separated the two germline ends. The CDR3 has 13 residues. The germline V gene encodes CDR1 MGHDK and CDR2 SYGVNS. CDR3: CASSEAAFYEQYF. CDR3 coding DNA: TGTGCCAGCAGTGAAGCTGCGTTCTACGAGCAGTACTTC.